This T cell receptor (beta chain) was retrieved from a study of cytomegalovirus exposure and HLA in healthy donors. Study-wide points: Sequencing had likely introduced a cluster of highly shared sequence variants as an artifact. Listed as cytomegalovirus-associated were over 150 TCR beta chains.

On this clone itself: Its target is not known.

Vbeta (60) and Jbeta (13) primers were used in the PCR. As originally analysed: As a later analysis found, there were 70 million to 100 million unique TCR beta chains, of which roughly 11 million were shared. The method was immunoSEQ multiplex PCR; TCRdb's version includes in-frame clones alone and lacks a portion of them. V and J calls and clone size are as listed in that table; D and trimming were resolved from the DNA. Listed are around 200,000 clones; about 1% falls within the top ten. The receptor comes from a woman aged 30 to 39 in good health and CMV-seropositive. Sample: PBMCs.

CDR3 DNA: TGTGCCAGCAGCTTCGGAGGGAGCGGCGAGCAGTACTTC. Amino acid sequence: CASSFGGSGEQYF. This chain joins TRBV7-9 and TRBJ2-5; D possibly corresponds to TRBD2 (6 bases). The J call may be incorrect, as the DNA end agrees better with TRBJ2-7. The germline gives CDR1 SEHNR, CDR2 FQNEAQ (reference sequence). The CDR3 is 13 amino acids.